This TCR beta chain was sequenced in a study of patients and donors after allogeneic stem cell transplantation. This clonotype was counted only a few times. CDR3 length: 14 residues. Germline V gene sequence: CDR1 SGHRS, CDR2 YFSETQ. V lost 5 bases to trimming and J lost 3 bases, with 11 bases between them. Using its own MiXCR run on the RT-PCR reads, TCRdb lists one record per CDR3 protein. The sample has 70,000 to 95,000 distinct CDR3 sequences; approximately 5.2% are singletons. V usage is TRBV5-1 and J usage is TRBJ1-4, with D perhaps matching TRBD1 (5 bases). The sequence was collected from a human donor who was either an allogeneic HSCT recipient or a stem cell or donor lymphocyte infusion donor (not recorded which). It is not recorded whose cells these are; they may come from a transplant donor. Sequences were obtained from blood, either unsorted or a sorted T cell fraction (not recorded which). In DNA, the CDR3 is TGCGCCAGCAGTTTAGGGGCAGCTAATGAAAAACTGTTTTTT. The encoded protein is CASSLGAANEKLFF.